This passage covers 16 T cell receptor beta chains from one sample sequenced in a study of OX40 agonist ivuxolimab in advanced cancers. Here immunoSEQ multiplex PCR was the method, and the copy in TCRdb shows in-frame clones only, minus some. The table lists some 45,000 clones, approximately 84% of them singletons. Sequenced material: CD4+ or CD8+ T cells sorted from blood, taken in a trial of the OX40 agonist ivuxolimab. The receptors originated from an adult with an advanced solid tumor such as melanoma, head and neck, liver or kidney cancer.

This clone showed up just a few times. The V and J genes are TRBV7-9 and TRBJ1-5; no definite D call. Germline V gene sequence: CDR1 SEHNR, CDR2 FQNEAQ (reference sequence). With 1 base removed from V and 4 bases from J, the gap between germline ends came to 8 bases. The CDR3 contains 14 residues. The CDR3 nucleotides read TGTGCCAGCAGCTTAGGGCACGCTAATCAGCCCCAGCATTTT. Amino acids: CASSLGHANQPQHF.

The genes are TRBV6-1 and TRBJ2-7, with TRBD1 matching over 9 bases. This CDR3 is 15 amino acids long. CDR1 and CDR2 (germline): MNHNS, SASEGT. V lost 6 bases and J lost 3; bases outside the gene matches: 9. As DNA, the CDR3 is TGTGCCAGCAGCCCATCCCGGGACAGGGTCTACGAGCAGTACTTC. The encoded protein is CASSPSRDRVYEQYF.

The genes are TRBV6-5 and TRBJ2-5; D could derive from TRBD1 or TRBD2 (6 bases each). Germline V gene lookup returns CDR1 MNHEY and CDR2 SVGAGI. The length of the CDR3 is 15 residues. Trimming shortened V by 2 bases and J by 0 bases, and 10 bases separated the two germline ends. Here the CDR3 reads CASSYTRGDQETQYF. CDR3 in DNA: TGTGCCAGCAGTTACACTAGGGGGGACCAAGAGACCCAGTACTTC.

This clone was seen a few times. The chain has TRBV5-1 and TRBJ1-2; TRBD1 is a possible D gene (6 bases). The CDR3 consists of 15 residues. The V end lost 3 bases, the J end lost 6 bases, and 18 bases lay between the germline ends. Germline loops: CDR1 SGHRS, CDR2 YFSETQ. This chain's CDR3 is CASSSSDRDIDGYTF. CDR3 bases: TGCGCCAGCAGCTCGTCCGACCGGGACATAGATGGCTACACCTTC.

This clone was seen once. This chain joins TRBV5-6 and TRBJ2-1, with 7 bases identical to TRBD2. Trimming cost V 2 bases and J 6 bases; bases outside gene matches: 8. The CDR3 contains 15 residues. Per germline, CDR1 SGHDT and CDR2 YYEEEE. CDR3 sequence: CASSLIQGGGNEQFF. DNA of the CDR3: TGTGCCAGCAGCTTAATTCAGGGCGGGGGCAATGAGCAGTTCTTC.

CDR3 protein: CASSGTSKNEQFF. The CDR3 coding sequence is TGTGCCAGCAGTGGGACTAGTAAAAATGAGCAGTTCTTC. The chain joins TRBV6-4 to TRBJ2-1; 7 nucleotides align to TRBD2. V shed 4 bases and J 7 bases; nucleotides not matched to a gene: 4. From germline, CDR1 is MRHNA and CDR2 SNTAGT. The CDR3 runs to 13 residues.

The chain links TRBV6-1 to TRBJ1-1; no firm D call. Trimming took off 0 bases at V and 1 base at J, with 12 bases between the two ends. The CDR3 covers 16 residues. Germline V gene lookup returns CDR1 MNHNS and CDR2 SASEGT. CDR3 DNA sequence: TGTGCCAGCAGTGAAGCAGGAGGCAGCCCGAACACTGAAGCTTTCTTT. Translation gives CASSEAGGSPNTEAFF.

The V call is TRBV11-3, the J call TRBJ2-7; D remains unclear. This CDR3 spans 11 amino acids. CDR1 is SGHNT, CDR2 YENEEA, per germline. Trimming stripped 5 bases from V and 4 bases from J, with 6 bases between. The DNA of the CDR3 is TGTGCCAGCAGCCCGGTTTACGAGCAGTACTTC. Amino acids: CASSPVYEQYF.

This clone appeared once. DNA for the CDR3: TGTGCCAGCAGCCCCTCGGGGGGAGTCTACGAGCAGTACTTC. Protein sequence: CASSPSGGVYEQYF. The chain recombines TRBV11-3 with TRBJ2-5; 7 nucleotides line up with TRBD2. The J call may be faulty, since TRBJ2-7 better matches the DNA end. The germline V gene encodes CDR1 SGHNT and CDR2 YENEEA. The CDR3 length is 14 residues.

J is TRBJ2-7 and V is TRBV6-5; D gene uncertain. The V end lost 6 bases, the J end lost 3 bases, and 12 bases lay between the germline ends. Germline CDR1 reads MNHEY; CDR2 reads SVGAGI. This CDR3 is 13 amino acids long. CDR3 nucleotides: TGTGCCAGCAGCGAGGACGGTGGCTACGAGCAGTACTTC. As protein: CASSEDGGYEQYF.

The V call is TRBV19, the J call TRBJ1-1, with TRBD1 matching 9 bases. The CDR3 length is 17 residues. Germline-derived CDR1 and CDR2 are LNHDA and SQIVND (reference sequence). V lost 6 bases, J lost 1 base, and 12 bases stayed unmatched. CDR3 sequence reads: CASSTPGQGLRNTEAFF. Written as DNA, the CDR3 is TGTGCCAGTAGCACACCGGGACAGGGATTAAGGAACACTGAAGCTTTCTTT. The whole variable domain, filled in from reference TRBV19 and TRBJ1-1, reads DGGITQSPKYLFRKEGQNVTLSCEQNLNHDAMYWYRQDPGQGLRLIYYSQIVNDFQKGDIAEGYSVSREKKESFPLTVTSAQKNPTAFYLCASSTPGQGLRNTEAFFGQGTRLTVV.

This rearrangement joins TRBV29-1 to TRBJ2-5; no clear D gene. CDR3 size: 13 residues. Per the germline V gene, CDR1 is SQVTM and CDR2 is ANQGSEA. Trimming took off 7 bases at V and 5 bases at J, with 17 bases between the two ends. CDR3 bases: TGCAGCGCAGGAGATCAGGTTCTCGAGACCCAGTACTTC. Translating gives CSAGDQVLETQYF.

J is TRBJ2-7 and V is TRBV19; the D is unclear. The CDR3 covers 14 residues. Germline CDR1 is LNHDA and CDR2 is SQIVND (reference sequence). Trimming cost V 2 bases and J 2 bases, with 10 bases left between them. CDR3 nucleotides: TGTGCCAGTAGTATATATGGCAGAACCTACGAGCAGTACTTC. Translation: CASSIYGRTYEQYF.

J is TRBJ2-6 and V is TRBV11-2; 9 positions match TRBD1. The CDR3 runs 17 residues. Germline values: CDR1 SGHAT, CDR2 FQNNGV. V shed 7 bases and J 0 bases; nucleotides not matched to a gene: 7. The CDR3 loop is CASTWTGVISGANVLTF. The CDR3 DNA sequence: TGTGCCAGCACCTGGACAGGGGTGATCTCTGGGGCCAACGTCCTGACTTTC.

V and J are TRBV11-2 and TRBJ2-5; 8 bases are shared with TRBD2. The CDR3 length is 14 residues. Germline values: CDR1 SGHAT, CDR2 FQNNGV. The V segment lost 4 bases and the J segment 5 bases; nucleotides outside the gene matches: 6. The CDR3 loop reads CASSSGLELETQYF. The CDR3 nucleotides read TGTGCCAGCAGCTCGGGACTAGAGCTGGAGACCCAGTACTTC. The full variable domain, rest sourced from reference TRBV11-2 and TRBJ2-5, is EAGVAQSPRYKIIEKRQSVAFWCNPISGHATLYWYQQILGQGPKLLIQFQNNGVVDDSQLPKDRFSAERLKGVDSTLKIQPAKLEDSAVYLCASSSGLELETQYFGPGTRLLVL.

The rearrangement links TRBV10-3 to TRBJ2-3; 11 nucleotides agree with TRBD2. CDR3 length: 15 residues. Germline V gives CDR1 ENHRY, CDR2 SYGVKD. Trimming at V came to 8 bases and at J to 5 bases, leaving 9 bases not matched to a gene. CDR3 protein: CAIAASGTSGDTQYF. The CDR3 bases are TGTGCCATCGCGGCGTCCGGGACTAGCGGAGATACGCAGTATTTT.